The 3 T cell receptor beta chains below come from one sample, sequenced in a study of cytomegalovirus exposure and HLA in healthy donors. PCR employed 60 Vbeta and 13 Jbeta primers. Assay used: immunoSEQ multiplex PCR; TCRdb lists only in-frame clones, some missing. The sample consists of 120,000 or so clones, over 8.5% of them appearing once. Material: PBMCs. The receptors shown here come from a woman aged 35 to 49 in good health and CMV-seropositive.

The chain combines TRBV11-2 with TRBJ1-5, with D perhaps matching TRBD1 (5 bases). The ends were cut back, 1 base at V and 5 bases at J, with 9 bases in the middle. The CDR3 runs 14 residues. Germline loops: CDR1 SGHAT, CDR2 FQNNGV. The CDR3 DNA sequence: TGTGCCAGCAGCTTAGCGGGGGGGGATCAGCCCCAGCATTTT. This codes for CASSLAGGDQPQHF.

This clone was found a few times. V gene TRBV12-5 combines with J gene TRBJ2-7; D is possibly TRBD2 (5 bases). V lost 4 bases, J lost 10 bases, and 14 bases lay in between. This CDR3 is built from 12 residues. Germline V CDR1 and CDR2: LGHNT, FRNRAP. CDR3 sequence: CASGSTTENQYF. The CDR3 nucleotides read TGTGCTAGTGGTTCGACTACAGAAAATCAGTACTTC.

This clone was picked up a small number of times. The V call is TRBV6-1, the J call TRBJ1-6; D unresolved. Trimming removed 2 bases at V and 2 bases at J, with 10 bases between. Germline loops: CDR1 MNHNS, CDR2 SASEGT. The CDR3 consists of 16 residues. DNA of the CDR3: TGTGCCAGCAGTGAACATCCCGAGGCCTATAATTCACCCCTCCACTTT. Protein product: CASSEHPEAYNSPLHF.